A single TCR beta chain is shown here with its context. Antigen unknown. These data come from a study of post-analysis software for immune sequencing data. Study context: Included courses were relapsing-remitting and secondary progressive multiple sclerosis; progressive-relapsing multiple sclerosis was also included. Whole-study results and caveats: Included in a set of a few TRBV segments more frequent in patients than controls were TRBV5-6, TRBV5-1 and TRBV20-1.

Unique molecular identifiers were built into the TCR beta cDNA libraries. The authors obtained approximately 540,000 cDNA molecules from about 0.94 to 9.7 million T cells. TCRdb re-analysed the PCR reads in MiXCR, keeping a single row per CDR3 protein. Here the sample spans roughly 670,000 distinct CDR3 sequences, about 60% being singletons. Trimming took off 3 bases at V and 0 bases at J, with 13 bases between the two ends. CDR1 and CDR2 from the germline V gene are SGHTA and FQGTGA. The CDR3 spans 16 residues. Specimen: blood. The chain uses TRBV7-3 and TRBJ2-3; maybe TRBD1 (6 bases). This TCR was sampled from a girl aged 2 to 9 with multiple sclerosis. The CDR3 sequence is CASSFGTSISTDTQYF. CDR3 coding DNA: TGTGCCAGCAGCTTCGGGACATCTATTAGCACAGATACGCAGTATTTT.